This T cell receptor (beta chain) was retrieved from a study of graft-versus-host responses after intestinal transplantation. Study context: Recipients underwent multivisceral, liver-intestinal, or isolated intestinal transplants.

TCRdb's copy holds only in-frame clones and misses some; the assay was immunoSEQ multiplex PCR. The sample contains about 120,000 clones, over 85% of which appear only once. This clone appeared once. Its antigen is undetermined. CDR3 length: 13 residues. V gave up 7 bases and J gave up 6 bases, with 16 bases separating them. Per germline, CDR1 MDHEN and CDR2 SYDVKM. Findings of the study overall: Ileal or blood samples showed some GvH clones first, and such clones were also found in recipient marrow.

This receptor was obtained from a human donor who received an intestinal transplant. J is TRBJ2-7 and V is TRBV28; the D gene could be TRBD1 or TRBD2 (5 bases each). Sequencing was performed on unstimulated CD4+ T cells sorted from spleen or lymph node cells, taken before intestinal transplant. For the CDR3, the DNA is TGTGCCAGCACCCCAAAGCCAGGGAGCGAGCAGTACTTC. Encoded protein: CASTPKPGSEQYF.